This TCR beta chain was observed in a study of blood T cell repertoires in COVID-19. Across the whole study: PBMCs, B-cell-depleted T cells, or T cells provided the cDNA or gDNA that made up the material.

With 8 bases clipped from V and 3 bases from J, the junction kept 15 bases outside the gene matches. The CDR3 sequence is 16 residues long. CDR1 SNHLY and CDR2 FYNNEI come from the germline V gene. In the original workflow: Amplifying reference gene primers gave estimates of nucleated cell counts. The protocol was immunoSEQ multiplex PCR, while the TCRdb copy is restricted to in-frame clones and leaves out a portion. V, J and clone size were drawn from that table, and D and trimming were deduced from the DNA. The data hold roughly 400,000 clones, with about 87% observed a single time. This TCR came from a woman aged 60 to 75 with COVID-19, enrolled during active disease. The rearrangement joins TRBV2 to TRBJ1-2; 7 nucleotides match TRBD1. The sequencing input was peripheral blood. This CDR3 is CASRLSGQAAYYGYTF. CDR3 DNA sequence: TGTGCCAGCCGTTTATCTGGACAGGCCGCTTACTATGGCTACACCTTC.